This TCR beta chain comes out of a study of T cells after somatic rescue of genetic block. Germline V gives CDR1 MNHEY, CDR2 SVGAGI. The CDR3 loop spans 13 amino acids. With 4 bases clipped from V and 6 bases from J, the junction kept 0 bases outside the gene matches. Profiling relied on immunoSEQ multiplex PCR, and the TCRdb table lists in-frame clones only, not all of them. This sample yields 50,000 to 60,000 clones, of which 90% to 97% are seen a single time; around 0.078% belongs to the top ten. The sequencing input was peripheral blood mononuclear cells (PBMCs). The TCR sequence derives from a child in the first two years of life. This sequence joins TRBV6-5 and TRBJ2-1; 10 bases fit TRBD2. The DNA of the CDR3 is TGTGCCAGCAGTTGGACTAGCGGCAATGAGCAGTTCTTC. Its protein is CASSWTSGNEQFF.